The rows below give T cell receptor beta chains drawn from one sample of a study of PD-1 blockade in mismatch repair-deficient tumors. Only in-frame clones appear in the TCRdb table, and some are missing; sequencing was by immunoSEQ multiplex PCR. The sample yields some 120,000 clones, 88% seen once. The specimen was peripheral blood, collected roughly 70 weeks after starting pembrolizumab. All receptors derive from an adult with mismatch repair-deficient cancer. Both conserved end residues are part of each CDR3. Fields, in order: V gene, D gene, clone size, J gene, CDR3 length, CDR3 DNA, CDR3 protein. The D gene is left open where the match is weak. Clone size is stated in some rows and not others, as once, few, many or a class when expanded.

TRBV11-2	-	-	TRBJ2-1	16	TGTGCCAGCAGCTTAACTCACAGAGCCTCCTACAATGAGCAGTTCTTC	CASSLTHRASYNEQFF
TRBV28	-	-	TRBJ2-5	14	TGTGCCAGCAGCCTACGACAGTTCCAAGAGACCCAGTACTTC	CASSLRQFQETQYF
TRBV5-1	-	-	TRBJ2-7	14	TGCGCCAGCAGCTTGGAAGGGGGGTCCTACGAGCAGTACTTC	CASSLEGGSYEQYF
TRBV4-1	-	few	TRBJ2-7	15	TGCGCCAGCAGCCAGACAGGGACGCGGGGCTACGAGCAGTACTTC	CASSQTGTRGYEQYF
TRBV11-3	-	-	TRBJ1-3	13	TGTGCCAGCAGCTTACTCTCTGGAAACACCATATATTTT	CASSLLSGNTIYF
TRBV7-2	-	-	TRBJ1-5	15	TGTGCCAGCAGCTTAGTCGGAACAGCTGATCAGCCCCAGCATTTT	CASSLVGTADQPQHF
TRBV6-5	TRBD1	-	TRBJ1-2	15	TGTGCCAGCAGTCGGGGGGGACAGGGGGTCTATGGCTACACCTTC	CASSRGGQGVYGYTF
TRBV13	-	-	TRBJ2-3	15	TGTGCCAGCAGCTTACGGGGAACTAGCACAGATACGCAGTATTTT	CASSLRGTSTDTQYF
TRBV6-1	-	-	TRBJ1-1	14	TGTGCCAGCAGACAGGGTGGGGGGAACACTGAAGCTTTCTTT	CASRQGGGNTEAFF
TRBV27	TRBD2	-	TRBJ2-1	15	TGTGCCAGCATTGGGAGGGCCCTAGTTTACAATGAGCAGTTCTTC	CASIGRALVYNEQFF
TRBV7-2	-	-	TRBJ1-2	14	TGTGCCAGCAGCTTAGCGCCCGGCGACTATGGCTACACCTTC	CASSLAPGDYGYTF
TRBV27	TRBD1	-	TRBJ1-1	13	TGTGCCAGCAGTTTATCGAACAGGGGTGAGGCTTTCTTT	CASSLSNRGEAFF
TRBV19	-	-	TRBJ1-5	15	TGTGCCAGTAGTATAGGGCAGGGGAATTTTCAGCCCCAGCATTTT	CASSIGQGNFQPQHF
TRBV27	-	once	TRBJ2-2	12	TGTGCCAGCAGCCCGAACACCGGGGAGCTGTTTTTT	CASSPNTGELFF
TRBV19	TRBD1	-	TRBJ1-5	14	TGTGCCAGTAGTCTGACAGGGGAGGGAGAGCCCCAGCATTTT	CASSLTGEGEPQHF
TRBV5-1	-	-	TRBJ2-1	12	TGCGCCAGCAGATTGGGGGCTAATGAGCAGTTCTTC	CASRLGANEQFF
TRBV21-1	-	-	TRBJ2-7	20	TGTGCCAGCAGCAAACAGGGGACTAGCGGGGGGAAGTGGAGATCCTACGAGCAGTACTTC	CASSKQGTSGGKWRSYEQYF
TRBV20-1	-	once	TRBJ2-7	9	TGCAGTGCTACCTACGAGCAGTACTTC	CSATYEQYF
TRBV28	-	-	TRBJ2-7	14	TGTGCCAGCAGTTTATGGCAGGGGACCTACGAGCAGTACTTC	CASSLWQGTYEQYF
TRBV28	-	-	TRBJ2-1	11	TGTGCCAGCAGTCTCGGAGGTGAGCAGTTCTTC	CASSLGGEQFF
TRBV5-8	TRBD2	-	TRBJ2-7	15	TGTGCCACCCAAGATAGACTAGCGGGGGTGCGGGAGCAGTACTTC	CATQDRLAGVREQYF
TRBV11-2	TRBD2	-	TRBJ2-7	15	TGTGCCAGCAGCTTTGGTAGCGGGAGCTCCTACGAGCAGTACTTC	CASSFGSGSSYEQYF
TRBV29-1	TRBD2	-	TRBJ2-3	13	TGCAGCGTTGGTGGGGGGAGGGTGGATACGCAGTATTTT	CSVGGGRVDTQYF
TRBV6-5	-	-	TRBJ1-1	15	TGTGCCAGCAGTTACTCGAATAGGGGATACACTGAAGCTTTCTTT	CASSYSNRGYTEAFF